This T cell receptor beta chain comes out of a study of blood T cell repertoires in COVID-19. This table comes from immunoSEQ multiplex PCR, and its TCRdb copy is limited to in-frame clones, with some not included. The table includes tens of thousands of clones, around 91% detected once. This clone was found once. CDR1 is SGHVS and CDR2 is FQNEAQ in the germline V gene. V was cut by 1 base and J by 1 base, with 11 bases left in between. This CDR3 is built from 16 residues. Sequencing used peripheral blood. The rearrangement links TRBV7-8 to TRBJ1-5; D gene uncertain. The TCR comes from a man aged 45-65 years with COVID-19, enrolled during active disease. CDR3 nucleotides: TGTGCCAGCAGCTTAGTCGGTTCCCTAAGCAATCAGCCCCAGCATTTT. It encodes CASSLVGSLSNQPQHF.